A single sample gave rise to the 18 T cell receptor beta chains below, sequenced in a study of T cell responses to AZD1222 COVID-19 vaccine (dated by TCRdb to about 2021). Libraries came from the immunoSEQ multiplex PCR assay. What TCRdb holds here is the immuneACCESS table cut down to in-frame rearrangements. Part of the clones is not present; checked against another copy, under half of the missing clones reflect an unresolved V gene, and the others are unexplained. The sample includes fewer than 200,000 clones, with 90% to 95% observed a single time. The ten largest clones represent roughly 4.4% of the sample. The time point label, as the study defines it: baseline before first vaccination. In light of the paper, this sample's treatment or condition label describes: meningococcal conjugate vaccine given as trial control. The source material was peripheral blood, sampled on day 0 of MenACWY control vaccination. The source of these receptors is an adult in good health.

V and J are TRBV15 and TRBJ1-1, with D possibly being TRBD1 (5 bases). Germline V CDR1 and CDR2: LNHNV, YYDKDF (reference sequence). There are 13 residues in the CDR3. Trimming took 0 bases from V and 10 from J, leaving 12 bases between them. The CDR3 sequence: CATSRDPGLRAFF. The DNA for the CDR3 is TGTGCCACCAGCAGAGATCCGGGACTTCGAGCTTTCTTT.

The chain couples TRBV15 to TRBJ1-5; the D is unclear. The CDR3 length is 15 residues. V lost 1 base, J lost 2 bases, and 9 bases lay in between. Germline CDR1 is LNHNV and CDR2 is YYDKDF (reference sequence). CDR3 sequence: CATSRGDTGNQPQHF. CDR3 nucleotides: TGTGCCACCAGCAGAGGAGACACGGGCAATCAGCCCCAGCATTTT.

The gene calls are TRBV9 and TRBJ1-5; D uncertain. This CDR3 has 14 residues. Trimming cost V 3 bases and J 6 bases, with 13 bases left between them. The V gene's germline CDR1 is SGDLS and CDR2 YYNGEE. The CDR3 bases are TGTGCCAGCAGCGGCGGTCTATTAGGTCAGCCCCAGCATTTT. Protein: CASSGGLLGQPQHF.

V is TRBV7-6 and J is TRBJ2-1; 12 positions agree with TRBD2. This CDR3 region has 18 residues. CDR1 and CDR2 (germline): SGHVS, FNYEAQ. J gave up 7 bases and V 5 bases, and 15 bases lay outside the gene matches. The CDR3 nucleotides are TGTGCCAGCAGCCCTCTAGCGGGAGGGCCAGGGCGTGGAAATGAGCAGTTCTTC. Protein sequence: CASSPLAGGPGRGNEQFF.

This chain uses TRBV19 with TRBJ1-1; no reliable D call. V gave up 3 bases and J gave up 3 bases, with 8 bases separating them. Germline-derived CDR1 and CDR2 are LNHDA and SQIVND (reference sequence). The CDR3 is 13 amino acids. CDR3 in DNA: TGTGCCAGTAGTATGGCGGGCTACACTGAAGCTTTCTTT. Amino acids: CASSMAGYTEAFF. The whole variable domain, filled in from reference TRBV19 and TRBJ1-1, reads DGGITQSPKYLFRKEGQNVTLSCEQNLNHDAMYWYRQDPGQGLRLIYYSQIVNDFQKGDIAEGYSVSREKKESFPLTVTSAQKNPTAFYLCASSMAGYTEAFFGQGTRLTVV.

This chain links TRBV30 with TRBJ1-2; possible D gene TRBD1, 6 bases. Germline values: CDR1 GTSNPN, CDR2 SVGIG (reference sequence). V lost 3 bases and J lost 6, with 17 bases in between. This CDR3 is built from 14 residues. This CDR3 reads CAWRGRGVPNGYTF. The DNA for the CDR3 is TGTGCCTGGAGGGGAAGGGGGGTCCCAAATGGCTACACCTTC.

The DNA of the CDR3 is TGTGCCAGCAGTTTTGCGACAGGCCGGGGCGAGCAGTACTTC. Protein: CASSFATGRGEQYF. The rearrangement uses TRBV7-9 and TRBJ2-7; D possibly corresponds to TRBD1 (6 bases). The CDR3 covers 14 residues. Germline lookup yields CDR1 SEHNR and CDR2 FQNEAQ (reference sequence). V shed 6 bases and J shed 6 bases, with 18 bases lying between them.

This chain connects TRBV27 to TRBJ2-3, with 9 bases matching TRBD1. Losses at the gene ends were 6 bases for V and 6 bases for J; bases not matched to a gene: 10. Germline V lookup: CDR1 MNHEY, CDR2 SMNVEV (reference sequence). CDR3 length: 15 residues. The CDR3 loop is CASRDIQGAWDTQYF. CDR3 nucleotide sequence: TGTGCCAGCAGAGATATACAGGGGGCCTGGGATACGCAGTATTTT.

The V and J genes are TRBV4-2 and TRBJ2-5; 8 bases are shared with TRBD2. CDR1 LGHNA and CDR2 YNFKEQ come from the germline V gene. V lost 1 base, J lost 3 bases, and 7 bases stayed unmatched. The length of the CDR3 is 16 residues. The chain's CDR3 is CASSQGTAGVEETQYF. The CDR3 DNA follows: TGTGCCAGCAGCCAAGGAACAGCGGGAGTGGAAGAGACCCAGTACTTC.

The chain is built from TRBV3-1 (or the pseudogene TRBV3-2) and TRBJ1-4; D is uncertain. CDR3 size: 14 residues. Trimming shortened V by 3 bases and J by 8 bases, and 13 bases separated the two germline ends. Germline values: CDR1 LGHDT, CDR2 YNNKEL (reference sequence). The CDR3 sequence is CASSQTAGREKLFF. Written as DNA, the CDR3 is TGTGCCAGCAGCCAGACGGCCGGTCGAGAAAAACTGTTTTTT.

The rearrangement links TRBV24-1 to TRBJ1-2, with D perhaps matching TRBD1 (5 bases). Germline CDR1 reads KGHDR; CDR2 reads SFDVKD. The CDR3 totals 14 residues. The V end lost 9 bases, the J end lost 6 bases, and 19 bases lay between the germline ends. The DNA for the CDR3 is TGTGCCACCTCTAGGGACGGAAAAGAACATGGCTACACCTTC. It codes for CATSRDGKEHGYTF.

This chain uses TRBV4-1 with TRBJ2-7; TRBD2 aligns across 7 bases. V shed 2 bases, J shed 2 bases, and the junction held 9 bases outside the gene matches. There are 16 residues in the CDR3. The germline V gene has CDR1 MGHRA and CDR2 YSYEKL. The chain's CDR3 is CASSQKGRDGAYEQYF. As DNA, the CDR3 is TGCGCCAGCAGCCAAAAGGGGAGGGACGGCGCCTACGAGCAGTACTTC.

The CDR3, as DNA: TGCAGTGCTAGTGCTGAGACCAACCATCGGGAGACCCAGTACTTC. Translation: CSASAETNHRETQYF. The V call is TRBV20-1, the J call TRBJ2-5; D unclear. The germline CDR1 and CDR2 sequences are DFQATT and SNEGSKA (reference sequence). The V and J ends lost 3 bases and 5 bases respectively, with 19 bases between them. CDR3 size: 15 residues.

This clone has ten or more counts. The rearrangement links TRBV27 to TRBJ1-6; TRBD1 aligns across 7 bases. Germline values: CDR1 MNHEY, CDR2 SMNVEV (reference sequence). J lost 6 bases, V lost 6 bases, and 2 bases had no gene match. The CDR3 consists of 13 residues. The CDR3 DNA reads TGTGCCAGCAGGGGACAGACTAATTCACCCCTCCACTTT. Encoded protein: CASRGQTNSPLHF.

The V and J genes are TRBV11-3 and TRBJ1-1; 11 bases match TRBD1. Germline V gene sequence: CDR1 SGHNT, CDR2 YENEEA. The CDR3 is 15 residues long. V shed 5 bases and J 11 bases; nucleotides not matched to a gene: 13. CDR3 region: CASSKSGTGGRPAFF. The CDR3 region has the DNA TGTGCCAGCAGCAAATCCGGGACAGGGGGGCGCCCTGCTTTCTTT.

A few counts support this clone. The J gene is TRBJ1-2, the V gene TRBV15; D gene uncertain. This CDR3 contains 14 residues. CDR1 and CDR2 (germline): LNHNV, YYDKDF (reference sequence). The ends were cut back, 5 bases at V and 8 bases at J, with 18 bases in the middle. In DNA, the CDR3 is TGTGCCACCAGCTTGGACGGGAAAGGTGTCGGCTACACCTTC. Translating it yields CATSLDGKGVGYTF.

The chain couples TRBV7-3 to TRBJ2-3; the match to TRBD2 covers 7 bases. Germline CDR1 reads SGHTA; CDR2 reads FQGTGA. The CDR3 covers 14 residues. The trim removed 4 bases at V and 5 bases at J, leaving 6 bases unmatched. The CDR3 loop is CASSSWGGQDTQYF. CDR3 nucleotide sequence: TGTGCCAGCAGCTCTTGGGGAGGGCAAGATACGCAGTATTTT.

The V and J genes are TRBV10-3 and TRBJ1-5; D is possibly TRBD1 (5 bases). Between the trimmed V and J ends, which lost 4 bases and 7 bases, there was a span of 11 bases. Germline values: CDR1 ENHRY, CDR2 SYGVKD. The CDR3 loop spans 13 amino acids. CDR3 nucleotide sequence: TGTGCCATCAGTGTAGGCAGGGAGCAGCCCCAGCATTTT. Translation gives CAISVGREQPQHF.